This TCR beta chain was sequenced during a study of CD8 T cells in Susac syndrome. RNA was extracted with the RNeasy kit, and a quantity of about 0.45 to 1 ug was reverse transcribed using random hexamers. MiXCR was run by TCRdb on the immunoSEQ multiplex PCR reads, yielding one entry per CDR3 protein. The sample has about 250,000 distinct CDR3 sequences, 90% to 95% seen once; the top ten hold 0.065% to 0.075%. V dropped 4 bases and J dropped 6; count of bases not matched to a gene: 9. Germline loops: CDR1 LNHNV, CDR2 YYDKDF (reference sequence). The length of the CDR3 is 15 residues. Sequenced sample: CD4+ T cells from PBMCs. The sequence was obtained from a human donor with multiple sclerosis. J is TRBJ1-5 and V is TRBV15; 7 bases agree with TRBD1. The CDR3 here is CATSKGQGVRQPQHF. In nucleotides, the CDR3 is TGTGCCACCAGCAAAGGTCAGGGGGTCCGTCAGCCCCAGCATTTT.